These T cell receptor beta chains were read from a single sample in a study of blood T cells in healthy people across ages. TCRdb processed the 5' RACE reads anew with MiXCR; each CDR3 protein has one entry. Of 580,000 or so distinct CDR3 sequences listed, 40% to 50% are singletons. The sequencing input was blood. These receptors originate from an elderly man in good health. Both conserved end residues are part of each CDR3. The D gene is left open where the match is weak. Size is omitted from some rows. Given values are once, few, many or a class for expanded clones.

v_gene: TRBV6-1; j_gene: TRBJ2-7; d_gene: TRBD1; abundance: .; CDR3aa: CASSRTGDGYEQYF; CDR3nt: TGTGCCAGCAGCCGAACAGGGGACGGCTACGAGCAGTACTTC
v_gene: TRBV27; j_gene: TRBJ2-6; d_gene: .; abundance: .; CDR3aa: CASSLKGSGANVLTF; CDR3nt: TGTGCCAGCAGTCTCAAGGGCTCTGGGGCCAACGTCCTGACTTTC
v_gene: TRBV27; j_gene: TRBJ1-6; d_gene: .; abundance: .; CDR3aa: CASSPYGGDSPLHF; CDR3nt: TGTGCCAGCAGTCCCTACGGGGGAGATTCACCCCTCCACTTT
v_gene: TRBV5-1; j_gene: TRBJ2-7; d_gene: .; abundance: .; CDR3aa: CASSLELSYNEQYF; CDR3nt: TGCGCCAGCAGCTTGGAGCTCTCCTACAATGAGCAGTACTTC
v_gene: TRBV20-1; j_gene: TRBJ2-7; d_gene: .; abundance: .; CDR3aa: CSGRDNPAYEQYF; CDR3nt: TGCAGTGGCAGAGACAACCCAGCCTACGAGCAGTACTTC
v_gene: TRBV12-3/TRBV12-4; j_gene: TRBJ2-1; d_gene: .; abundance: .; CDR3aa: CASMMGPDNEQFF; CDR3nt: TGTGCCAGCATGATGGGACCGGACAATGAGCAGTTCTTC
v_gene: TRBV5-1; j_gene: TRBJ2-5; d_gene: .; abundance: many; CDR3aa: CASSLVSLEETQYF; CDR3nt: TGCGCCAGCAGCTTGGTATCCCTGGAAGAGACCCAGTACTTC
v_gene: TRBV7-6; j_gene: TRBJ2-7; d_gene: .; abundance: .; CDR3aa: CASSPGLGCEQYF; CDR3nt: TGTGCCAGCAGCCCAGGTCTGGGTTGCGAGCAGTACTTC
v_gene: TRBV3-1; j_gene: TRBJ2-7; d_gene: .; abundance: .; CDR3aa: CASSQETEFFSYEQYF; CDR3nt: TGTGCCAGCAGCCAAGAGACGGAATTCTTTTCCTACGAGCAGTACTTC
v_gene: TRBV11-2; j_gene: TRBJ2-1; d_gene: .; abundance: .; CDR3aa: CASSLNVASYNEQFF; CDR3nt: TGTGCCAGCAGCTTAAACGTAGCTTCCTACAATGAGCAGTTCTTC
v_gene: TRBV4-3; j_gene: TRBJ2-5; d_gene: TRBD1; abundance: .; CDR3aa: CASSQNLGQGGETQYF; CDR3nt: TGCGCCAGCAGCCAGAACCTTGGACAGGGTGGAGAGACCCAGTACTTC
v_gene: TRBV4-1; j_gene: TRBJ2-7; d_gene: TRBD1; abundance: .; CDR3aa: CASSQSRGTGDEQYF; CDR3nt: TGCGCCAGCAGCCAATCCCGTGGGACAGGGGACGAGCAGTACTTC
v_gene: TRBV7-7; j_gene: TRBJ2-5; d_gene: .; abundance: .; CDR3aa: CASSAEEETQYF; CDR3nt: TGTGCTAGCAGTGCAGAGGAAGAGACCCAGTACTTC
v_gene: TRBV7-9; j_gene: TRBJ1-2; d_gene: .; abundance: .; CDR3aa: CASSAGGAGYGYTF; CDR3nt: TGTGCCAGCAGCGCCGGAGGGGCCGGCTATGGCTACACCTTC
v_gene: TRBV7-9; j_gene: TRBJ2-5; d_gene: .; abundance: .; CDR3aa: CTSSTHGIQETQYF; CDR3nt: TGTACCAGCAGCACTCACGGGATCCAAGAGACCCAGTACTTC
v_gene: TRBV12-3/TRBV12-4; j_gene: TRBJ2-3; d_gene: .; abundance: .; CDR3aa: CASGPSASTDTQYF; CDR3nt: TGTGCCAGCGGCCCTTCGGCTAGCACAGATACGCAGTATTTT
v_gene: TRBV20-1; j_gene: TRBJ2-1; d_gene: TRBD2; abundance: .; CDR3aa: CSARVAGLSYNEQFF; CDR3nt: TGCAGTGCTAGAGTAGCGGGGCTCTCCTACAATGAGCAGTTCTTC
v_gene: TRBV14; j_gene: TRBJ1-1; d_gene: .; abundance: .; CDR3aa: CASSLTGRPEAFF; CDR3nt: TGTGCCAGCAGCCTTACAGGGCGACCTGAAGCTTTCTTT
v_gene: TRBV24-1; j_gene: TRBJ2-5; d_gene: TRBD1; abundance: .; CDR3aa: CATSDTYRGRETQYF; CDR3nt: TGTGCCACCAGTGATACCTACAGGGGGCGAGAGACCCAGTACTTC
v_gene: TRBV29-1; j_gene: TRBJ2-5; d_gene: .; abundance: .; CDR3aa: CSVTQQPGETQYF; CDR3nt: TGCAGCGTTACCCAACAACCGGGGGAGACCCAGTACTTC
v_gene: TRBV20-1; j_gene: TRBJ2-7; d_gene: TRBD2; abundance: few; CDR3aa: CSARDPGLALYEQYF; CDR3nt: TGCAGTGCTAGAGATCCGGGACTAGCGCTATACGAGCAGTACTTC
v_gene: TRBV20-1; j_gene: TRBJ2-1; d_gene: TRBD2; abundance: .; CDR3aa: CSARAGLAQQFF; CDR3nt: TGCAGTGCTAGAGCCGGACTAGCGCAGCAGTTCTTC
v_gene: TRBV27; j_gene: TRBJ2-6; d_gene: .; abundance: .; CDR3aa: CASSSLISSGANVLTF; CDR3nt: TGTGCCAGCAGTTCCCTCATTAGCTCTGGGGCCAACGTCCTGACTTTC
v_gene: TRBV27; j_gene: TRBJ2-5; d_gene: TRBD2; abundance: .; CDR3aa: CASSVSSGETQYF; CDR3nt: TGTGCCAGCAGTGTTTCTAGCGGGGAGACCCAGTACTTC
v_gene: TRBV20-1; j_gene: TRBJ2-7; d_gene: TRBD1; abundance: .; CDR3aa: CSASSAGTGNSYEQYF; CDR3nt: TGCAGTGCTAGCTCCGCTGGGACAGGCAACTCCTACGAGCAGTACTTC
v_gene: TRBV6-5; j_gene: TRBJ2-2; d_gene: TRBD1; abundance: many; CDR3aa: CASSPRDRRGELFF; CDR3nt: TGTGCCAGCAGTCCCCGGGACAGACGCGGGGAGCTGTTTTTT
v_gene: TRBV5-1; j_gene: TRBJ2-7; d_gene: TRBD1; abundance: .; CDR3aa: CASSLGQGAAGVSFYSSEQYF; CDR3nt: TGCGCCAGCAGCTTGGGACAGGGGGCTGCGGGAGTGTCTTTCTACTCCTCCGAGCAGTACTTC
v_gene: TRBV27; j_gene: TRBJ2-7; d_gene: .; abundance: .; CDR3aa: CAGSFSISYEQYF; CDR3nt: TGTGCCGGCAGTTTTTCCATTTCCTACGAGCAGTACTTC
v_gene: TRBV19; j_gene: TRBJ1-2; d_gene: .; abundance: .; CDR3aa: CASSMMPGSYGYTF; CDR3nt: TGTGCCAGTAGTATGATGCCAGGGTCCTATGGCTACACCTTC
v_gene: TRBV6-5; j_gene: TRBJ2-5; d_gene: .; abundance: .; CDR3aa: CASSYSATSSNEQYF; CDR3nt: TGTGCCAGCAGTTACTCCGCGACTAGTTCCAATGAGCAGTACTTC
v_gene: TRBV4-1; j_gene: TRBJ1-2; d_gene: .; abundance: .; CDR3aa: CASSQGQGTTSNGYTF; CDR3nt: TGCGCCAGCAGCCAAGGTCAAGGGACCACCTCGAATGGCTACACCTTC
v_gene: TRBV25-1; j_gene: TRBJ1-2; d_gene: TRBD1; abundance: once; CDR3aa: CASRGQNYGYTF; CDR3nt: TGTGCCAGCAGGGGACAGAACTACGGCTACACCTTC